Listed below are T cell receptor beta chains from one sample, sequenced in a study of blood T cell repertoires in COVID-19. The protocol was immunoSEQ multiplex PCR, while the TCRdb copy is restricted to in-frame clones and leaves out a portion. The sample lists about 160,000 clones, approximately 81% seen once, with 1.1% in the top ten. Sequenced: peripheral blood. The receptors stem from a man aged 35 to 55 with acute or convalescent COVID-19. The CDR3 runs from the conserved cysteine through the conserved F or W. D genes are given only for firm matches. The size field is filled for only some rows; it gives once, few, many or a size class.

d_call,j_call,v_call,clone_size,cdr3_nt,cdr3_aa
TRBD1,TRBJ1-2,TRBV27,.,TGTGCCAGTTGGGGTAGATCTAGGGGGCGTTACGCTGGCTACACCTTC,CASWGRSRGRYAGYTF
.,TRBJ1-2,TRBV7-6,.,TGTGCCAGCTCGCTGGGGGGGGCAGAGGGCTACACCTTC,CASSLGGAEGYTF
.,TRBJ2-2,TRBV7-8,.,TGTGCCAGCAGCGACAGGCGGGGAGGGGGGAACACCGGGGAGCTGTTTTTT,CASSDRRGGGNTGELFF
TRBD1,TRBJ1-5,TRBV29-1,.,TGCAGCGTTCTGACGGGGACAGAACGGCAGCCCCAGCATTTT,CSVLTGTERQPQHF
TRBD1,TRBJ1-2,TRBV6-5,.,TGTGCCAGCAATCCGGGACAGCTTAACTATGGCTACACCTTC,CASNPGQLNYGYTF
.,TRBJ1-1,TRBV7-2,.,TGTGCCAGCAGCATACAGGGTTTAAGGTCTGAAGCTTTCTTT,CASSIQGLRSEAFF
TRBD1,TRBJ1-2,TRBV5-5,.,TGTGCCAGCAGCTTCGCTGGGACAGGGTATGTAATGGACACCTTC,CASSFAGTGYVMDTF
TRBD1,TRBJ2-5,TRBV19,.,TGTGCCAGTAGTAAAGAAAGGACAGGGTGGCGAGAGACCCAGTACTTC,CASSKERTGWRETQYF
TRBD1,TRBJ2-7,TRBV27,.,TGTGCCAGCAGCATTACAGGGGTCTCTACCTACGAGCAGTACTTC,CASSITGVSTYEQYF
TRBD2,TRBJ2-1,TRBV11-2,.,TGTGCCAGCAGCTCAATAGCGGGGGGGCCTGAGAATGAGCAGTTCTTC,CASSSIAGGPENEQFF
TRBD2,TRBJ2-3,TRBV2,.,TGTGCCAGCAGTGCCCTAGCGGGGTGGTATACGCAGTATTTT,CASSALAGWYTQYF
.,TRBJ2-5,TRBV20-1,.,TGCAGTGCTATTCCAGGGGAGACCCAGTACTTC,CSAIPGETQYF
TRBD2,TRBJ2-3,TRBV7-2,.,TGTGCCAGCAGCCCCCGGAGCACTAGCGGGGGTATAGATACGCAGTATTTT,CASSPRSTSGGIDTQYF
TRBD1,TRBJ2-3,TRBV27,.,TGTGCCAGCCCGACAGGGGAAGGGACAGATACGCAGTATTTT,CASPTGEGTDTQYF
TRBD1,TRBJ1-3,TRBV10-2,.,TGCGCCAGCAGGAGGACAGGGGGCGACGGAAACACCATATATTTT,CASRRTGGDGNTIYF
.,TRBJ2-3,TRBV7-2,.,TGTGCCAGCAGCTCCTCTCCAGATACGCAGTATTTT,CASSSSPDTQYF
.,TRBJ2-1,TRBV5-6,.,TGTGCCAGCAGCTTGGTGGGCCGCCGACAGGAAAACAATGAGCAGTTCTTC,CASSLVGRRQENNEQFF
.,TRBJ1-6,TRBV27,.,TGTGCCAGCAGTTCACTCTCACAGGGATTTAAGAATTCACCCCTCCACTTT,CASSSLSQGFKNSPLHF
TRBD2,TRBJ2-1,TRBV5-1,.,TGCGCCAGCAGCCCGGGGACTAGCGGGGCCAATGAGCAGTTCTTC,CASSPGTSGANEQFF
.,TRBJ2-5,TRBV11-1,.,TGTGCCAGCAGTCCCAACCCAGGAGGAATCCAAGAGACCCAGTACTTC,CASSPNPGGIQETQYF
.,TRBJ1-3,TRBV3-1/TRBV3-2,.,TGTGCCAGCAGCCAAGTTCCAGGGGTCTCTGGAAACACCATATATTTT,CASSQVPGVSGNTIYF
.,TRBJ1-5,TRBV7-2,few,TGTGCCAGCAGCTTAGACGGGAATCAGCCCCAGCATTTT,CASSLDGNQPQHF
.,TRBJ2-1,TRBV7-2,.,TGTGCCAGCAGCTCGATGGGAGGAGCAGGCGAGCAGTTCTTC,CASSSMGGAGEQFF
.,TRBJ2-1,TRBV24-1,few,TGTGCCACCCGGGACTCCTATCTTAACAATGAGCAGTTCTTC,CATRDSYLNNEQFF
TRBD1,TRBJ1-4,TRBV12-3/TRBV12-4,.,TGTGCCAGCAGGGGGACAGGGGAAAAACTGTTTTTT,CASRGTGEKLFF
.,TRBJ2-5,TRBV29-1,once,TGCAGCGTAAGACAGACTGACCTTCGAGAGACCCAGTACTTC,CSVRQTDLRETQYF
TRBD2,TRBJ2-3,TRBV7-2,.,TGTGCCAGCAGTTCTGGACTAGTGAGCACAGATACGCAGTATTTT,CASSSGLVSTDTQYF
.,TRBJ2-3,TRBV30,once,TGTGCCTGGAGTGGAGCTAGCACAGATACGCAGTATTTT,CAWSGASTDTQYF
.,TRBJ1-5,TRBV2,few,TGTGCCAGCAGTGAAGACTACACCCCCAATCAGCCCCAGCATTTT,CASSEDYTPNQPQHF
.,TRBJ2-2,TRBV9,.,TGTGCCAGCAGCTCATCCACCGGGGAGCTGTTTTTT,CASSSSTGELFF
.,TRBJ2-7,TRBV13,.,TGTGCCAGCAGCTTAGGCGGCGGCACCTACTACGAGCAGTACTTC,CASSLGGGTYYEQYF
.,TRBJ1-2,TRBV7-2,.,TGTGCCAGCAGCTTCCGGACAGAAACTTATGGCTACACCTTC,CASSFRTETYGYTF
TRBD2,TRBJ2-5,TRBV3-1/TRBV3-2,.,TGTGCCAGCAGTCTAGCGGGGGGGCGTCTTGAAGAGACCCAGTACTTC,CASSLAGGRLEETQYF
.,TRBJ2-3,TRBV24-1,once,TGTGCCACCAGTGATCCCCGGGGGGCGGCAGATACGCAGTATTTT,CATSDPRGAADTQYF
TRBD2,TRBJ2-1,TRBV18,.,TGTGCCAGCTCACGAGCCCCTATAGCGGGGGGCTCCTACAATGAGCAGTTCTTC,CASSRAPIAGGSYNEQFF
.,TRBJ1-5,TRBV6-6,.,TGTGCCAGCAGTGGACGACAGTTTAATAGCAATCAGCCCCAGCATTTT,CASSGRQFNSNQPQHF
.,TRBJ1-2,TRBV18,.,TGTGCCAGCTCACCCCAAGCGGGAAACTATGGCTACACCTTC,CASSPQAGNYGYTF
.,TRBJ1-1,TRBV7-3,.,TGTGCCAGCAGCTTGGTCCACCCCGGAGTGAACACTGAAGCTTTCTTT,CASSLVHPGVNTEAFF
TRBD1,TRBJ1-2,TRBV7-2,.,TGTGCCAGCAGCGCAACGCTACAGGGGGCTGGGGGCTACACCTTC,CASSATLQGAGGYTF
.,TRBJ2-3,TRBV9,few,TGTGCCAGTAGCAGGGGAAGTGCAGATACGCAGTATTTT,CASSRGSADTQYF
TRBD1,TRBJ1-2,TRBV19,.,TGTGCCAGTAGTTTCCAGGGGGTTGGTGGCTACACCTTC,CASSFQGVGGYTF
.,TRBJ2-1,TRBV28,.,TGTGCCAGCAGTTTCGTCGCAGGGACTTACAATGAGCAGTTCTTC,CASSFVAGTYNEQFF
TRBD2,TRBJ2-3,TRBV6-2/TRBV6-3,many,TGTGCCAGCAGTAGCGGGGGGGCCACAGATACGCAGTATTTT,CASSSGGATDTQYF
.,TRBJ2-1,TRBV19,once,TGTGCCAGTAAAGACAGCTTCTCCTACAATGAGCAGTTCTTC,CASKDSFSYNEQFF
TRBD2,TRBJ2-7,TRBV28,.,TGTGCCAGCGGGGAGGGAGTGAGCTACGAGCAGTACTTC,CASGEGVSYEQYF
TRBD1,TRBJ1-1,TRBV3-1/TRBV3-2,few,TGTGCCAGCAGCTTACACAGGGGGGAGGAAAACACTGAAGCTTTCTTT,CASSLHRGEENTEAFF
.,TRBJ1-4,TRBV30,once,TGTGCCTTCGCAGGCAATTACCATGAAAAACTGTTTTTT,CAFAGNYHEKLFF
.,TRBJ2-2,TRBV2,.,TGTGCCAGCAGCCAGGGGACAATCAGTAACACCGGGGAGCTGTTTTTT,CASSQGTISNTGELFF
.,TRBJ2-5,TRBV5-1,.,TGCGCCAGCAGCCCCTCTCCGGGGGTGGCAGAGACCCAGTACTTC,CASSPSPGVAETQYF
.,TRBJ2-1,TRBV6-5,.,TGTGCCAGCATTACCAGGGTACGGACCTACAATGAGCAGTTCTTC,CASITRVRTYNEQFF
.,TRBJ2-2,TRBV19,.,TGTGCCAGTAGACAGATCAACACCGGGGAGCTGTTTTTT,CASRQINTGELFF
TRBD1,TRBJ1-2,TRBV28,once,TGTGCCAGCAGGGAAGCAGGGGGCGGCTATGGCTACACCTTC,CASREAGGGYGYTF
TRBD1,TRBJ2-3,TRBV5-6,once,TGTGCCAGCAGCTTGAAGGGACAGGGAGGAAGGGATACGCAGTATTTT,CASSLKGQGGRDTQYF
TRBD1,TRBJ2-1,TRBV5-1,.,TGCGCCAGCCGCGCGCAGGGACAGATTTATAGTGAGCAGTTCTTC,CASRAQGQIYSEQFF
TRBD1,TRBJ1-1,TRBV6-5,few,TGTGCCAGCCAAGGCTTATTAGGGGGCCATGAAGCTTTCTTT,CASQGLLGGHEAFF
.,TRBJ2-6,TRBV5-1,.,TGCGCCAGCAGCTTGGATGGCAGGTTAGGCTCTGGGGCCAACGTCCTGACTTTC,CASSLDGRLGSGANVLTF
TRBD2,TRBJ2-5,TRBV19,.,TGTGCCAGTAAGACGGGGGGGGCCGGGGAGACCCAGTACTTC,CASKTGGAGETQYF
.,TRBJ2-7,TRBV6-2/TRBV6-3,.,TGTGCCAGCAGTTACAGGTCGGCGCTTGCGGGTGAGCAGTACTTC,CASSYRSALAGEQYF
TRBD1,TRBJ2-2,TRBV5-1,once,TGCGCCAGCAGCTTGGAACCGGGACAGGGGCGCACCGGGGAGCTGTTTTTT,CASSLEPGQGRTGELFF